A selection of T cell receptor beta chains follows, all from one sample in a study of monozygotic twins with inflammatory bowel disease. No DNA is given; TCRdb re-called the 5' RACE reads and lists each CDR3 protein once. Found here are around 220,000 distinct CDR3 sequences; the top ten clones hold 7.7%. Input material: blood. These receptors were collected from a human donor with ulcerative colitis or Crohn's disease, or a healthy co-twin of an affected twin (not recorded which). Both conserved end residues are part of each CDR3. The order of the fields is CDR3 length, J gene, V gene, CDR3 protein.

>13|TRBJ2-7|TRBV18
CASSPLQGHEQYF
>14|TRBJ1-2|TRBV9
CASSGRTGFYGYTF
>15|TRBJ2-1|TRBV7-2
CASSLVGGVGNEQFF
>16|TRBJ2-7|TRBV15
CATSRDPGQTPYEQYF
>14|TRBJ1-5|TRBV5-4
CASSLWGEGQPQHF
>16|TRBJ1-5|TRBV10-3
CAISESRGTGNQPQHF
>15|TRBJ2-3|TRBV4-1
CASSLLGQGADTQYF
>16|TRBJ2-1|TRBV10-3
CAISESGGGAYNEQFF
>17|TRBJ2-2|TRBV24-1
CATSGHNRGYNTRELFF
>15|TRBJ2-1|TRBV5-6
CASSRRLARGNEQFF
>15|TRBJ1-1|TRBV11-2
CASSLVGQGFTEAFF
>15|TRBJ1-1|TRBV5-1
CASSRDRDVMSEAFF
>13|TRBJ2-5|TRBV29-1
CSVVTGAKETQYF
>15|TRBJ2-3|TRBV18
CASSLQPGTTDTQYF
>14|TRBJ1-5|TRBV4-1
CASSLQTGPGPQHF
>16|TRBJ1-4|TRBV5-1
CASSLNPGGAKTKLFF
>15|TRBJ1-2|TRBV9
CASSVGGKGSYGYTF
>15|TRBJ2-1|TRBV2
CASSEAWTSWNEQFF
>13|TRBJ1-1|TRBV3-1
CASSLGERPEAFF
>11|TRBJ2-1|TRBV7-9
CASISVDEQFF
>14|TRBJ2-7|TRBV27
CASSFSRNHYEQYF
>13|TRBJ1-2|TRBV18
CASSPQGVDSYTF
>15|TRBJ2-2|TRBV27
CASSLGNLGTGELFF
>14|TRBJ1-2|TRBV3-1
CASSQSTGYYGYTF
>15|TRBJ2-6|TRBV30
CAWRKKGSGANVLTF
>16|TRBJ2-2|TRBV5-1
CASRELAGENTGELFF